These 10 T cell receptor beta chains originate from one sample sequenced in a study of blood T cell repertoires in COVID-19. This table comes from immunoSEQ multiplex PCR, and its TCRdb copy is limited to in-frame clones, with some not included. The sample includes over 250,000 clones, roughly nine tenths seen only once; the top ten take about 2.7%. Specimen: PBMCs or T cells enriched from blood (not recorded which). The receptors originated from a young woman who had recovered from COVID-19.

The CDR3 DNA is TGTGCCTGGAGTTCGGGGGGGCTGCCGCTCTATGGCTACACCTTC. It is translated as CAWSSGGLPLYGYTF. This chain uses TRBV30 with TRBJ1-2, with D perhaps matching TRBD1 (6 bases). The CDR3 length is 15 residues. CDR1 and CDR2 from the germline V gene are GTSNPN and SVGIG (reference sequence). Trimming stripped 2 bases from V and 4 bases from J, with 17 bases between.

The chain is built from TRBV1 and TRBJ1-6. TRBV1 is a known pseudogene. This CDR3 contains 14 residues. This chain's CDR3 is CTSSRGSLESPLHF. The CDR3 coding sequence is TGCACCAGCAGCCGAGGCAGTCTTGAGTCACCCCTCCACTTT.

This chain connects TRBV29-1 to TRBJ1-2; 8 bases are a match to TRBD1. CDR1 is SQVTM and CDR2 is ANQGSEA in the germline V gene. J lost 5 bases, V lost 5 bases, and 7 bases had no gene match. The CDR3 loop spans 13 amino acids. The CDR3 coding sequence is TGCAGCGTTTCCCACACAGGGGGTTATGGCTACACCTTC. Protein product: CSVSHTGGYGYTF.

This sequence joins TRBV4-1 and TRBJ1-2, with 9 bases fitting TRBD1. This CDR3 is built from 16 residues. Germline CDR1 MGHRA, CDR2 YSYEKL. V lost 0 bases and J lost 3; bases outside the gene matches: 5. The CDR3: CASSQDGDRVYYGYTF. In nucleotides, the CDR3 is TGCGCCAGCAGCCAAGATGGGGACAGGGTGTACTATGGCTACACCTTC.

There are a few counts of this clone. The chain uses TRBV30 and TRBJ1-5; TRBD1 matches 9 bases. The V and J ends lost 2 bases and 4 bases, in that order; junction bases with no gene match: 9. This CDR3 contains 16 residues. Germline CDR1 reads GTSNPN; CDR2 reads SVGIG (reference sequence). The CDR3 loop reads CAWSFGVGTGNQPQHF. CDR3 coding DNA: TGTGCCTGGAGTTTCGGGGTAGGGACAGGGAATCAGCCCCAGCATTTT. The whole variable domain, remainder taken from reference TRBV30 and TRBJ1-5, is SQTIHQWPATLVQPVGSPLSLECTVEGTSNPNLYWYRQAAGRGLQLLFYSVGIGQISSEVPQNLSASRPQDRQFILSSKKLLLSDSGFYLCAWSFGVGTGNQPQHFGDGTRLSIL.

The rearrangement links TRBV4-1 to TRBJ1-1, with unresolved D. This CDR3 region has 15 residues. V dropped 1 base and J dropped 0 bases, with 9 bases sitting between them. Germline-derived CDR1 and CDR2 are MGHRA and YSYEKL. CDR3 DNA: TGCGCCAGCAGCCAAGGGGGAGGGCTGAACACTGAAGCTTTCTTT. It codes for CASSQGGGLNTEAFF.

In this sample, this clone turned up a few times. Here the CDR3 DNA reads TGTGCCTGGAGCCACAAAGGGACAGACACCGGGGAGCTGTTTTTT. Amino acid sequence: CAWSHKGTDTGELFF. The chain has TRBV30 and TRBJ2-2, with 7 bases fitting TRBD1. Germline CDR1 is GTSNPN and CDR2 is SVGIG (reference sequence). The ends lost 3 bases at V and 3 bases at J; junction bases unmatched: 7. The CDR3 is 15 amino acids.

The rearrangement uses TRBV6-2 or TRBV6-3 and TRBJ1-2; D gene uncertain. Germline lookup yields CDR1 MNHEY and CDR2 SVGEGT. The CDR3 length is 14 residues. The ends were cut back, 6 bases at V and 4 bases at J, with 15 bases in the middle. The CDR3 spells CASSLGVIGYGYTF. CDR3 bases: TGTGCCAGCAGCCTGGGAGTGATCGGCTATGGCTACACCTTC.

This chain uses TRBV7-9 with TRBJ2-1, with 10 bases identical to TRBD1. Trimming took 5 bases from V and 5 from J; bases not matched to a gene: 6. The CDR3 is 15 residues long. Germline values: CDR1 SEHNR, CDR2 FQNEAQ (reference sequence). DNA of the CDR3: TGTGCCAGCAGCATTCCGGGACAGGGGAACAATGAGCAGTTCTTC. Protein: CASSIPGQGNNEQFF. Full variable domain (rest looked up from reference TRBV7-9 and TRBJ2-1): DTGVSQNPRHKITKRGQNVTFRCDPISEHNRLYWYRQTLGQGPEFLTYFQNEAQLEKSRLLSDRFSAERPKGSFSTLEIQRTEQGDSAMYLCASSIPGQGNNEQFFGPGTRLTVL.

The chain is built from TRBV2 and TRBJ2-5; D unclear. CDR3 size: 14 residues. Germline V gene data show CDR1 as SNHLY and CDR2 as FYNNEI. V lost 2 bases and J lost 4, with 11 bases in between. The CDR3, as DNA: TGTGCCAGCAGTGAACCGGGTGTTCGAGAGACCCAGTACTTC. Its translation is CASSEPGVRETQYF.